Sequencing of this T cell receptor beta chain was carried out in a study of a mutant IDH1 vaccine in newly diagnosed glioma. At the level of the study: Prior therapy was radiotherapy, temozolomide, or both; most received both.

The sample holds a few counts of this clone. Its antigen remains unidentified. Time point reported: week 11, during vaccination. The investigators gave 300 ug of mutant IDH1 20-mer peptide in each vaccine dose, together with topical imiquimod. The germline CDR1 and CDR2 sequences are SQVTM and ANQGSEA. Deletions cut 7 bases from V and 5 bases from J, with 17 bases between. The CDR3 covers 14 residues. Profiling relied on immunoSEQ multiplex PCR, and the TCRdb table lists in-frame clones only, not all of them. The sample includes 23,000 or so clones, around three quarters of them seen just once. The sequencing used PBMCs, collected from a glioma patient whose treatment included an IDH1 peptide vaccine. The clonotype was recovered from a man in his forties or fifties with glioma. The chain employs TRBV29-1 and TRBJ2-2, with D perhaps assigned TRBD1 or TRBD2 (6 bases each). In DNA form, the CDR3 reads TGCAGCGCCATGAGGGGGGCTTGGACCGGGGAGCTGTTTTTT. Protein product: CSAMRGAWTGELFF.